These 6 T cell receptor beta chains originate from one sample sequenced in a study of cytomegalovirus exposure and HLA in healthy donors. Primers for the PCR totalled 60 Vbeta and 13 Jbeta. The assay was immunoSEQ multiplex PCR, and TCRdb's table has in-frame clones only and misses some. The sample has some 150,000 clones; nearly 80% are singletons. The specimen was PBMCs. These receptors all stem from a woman aged 25 to 39 in good health and CMV-seronegative.

The chain recombines TRBV7-8 with TRBJ2-3; 12 bases are a match to TRBD2. The CDR3 runs 15 residues. Losses at the gene ends were 3 bases for V and 6 bases for J; bases not matched to a gene: 4. Germline-derived CDR1 and CDR2 are SGHVS and FQNEAQ. The CDR3 sequence is CASSLTSGGADTQYF. The DNA of the CDR3 is TGTGCCAGCAGCTTGACTAGCGGGGGAGCGGATACGCAGTATTTT.

The chain uses TRBV7-9 and TRBJ1-1, with unresolved D. In germline, CDR1 is SEHNR, CDR2 FQNEAQ (reference sequence). This CDR3 spans 13 amino acids. The V gene lost 1 base and the J gene lost 5 bases, with 8 bases spanning the gap. The CDR3 DNA follows: TGTGCCAGCAGCTTAGGTAGGGAGACTGAAGCTTTCTTT. Protein sequence: CASSLGRETEAFF.

V gene TRBV5-4 combines with J gene TRBJ2-7, with 7 bases aligning to TRBD1. The CDR3 is 14 amino acids. Trimming removed 4 bases from V and 2 bases from J; junction bases left unmatched: 6. CDR1 SGHNT and CDR2 YYREEE come from the germline V gene (reference sequence). DNA of the CDR3: TGTGCCAGCAGCCGGGACAGTACTACCTACGAGCAGTACTTC. As protein: CASSRDSTTYEQYF.

The rearrangement joins TRBV29-1 to TRBJ2-7; 8 nucleotides line up with TRBD1. Per germline, CDR1 SQVTM and CDR2 ANQGSEA. There are 13 residues in the CDR3. The junction had 7 bases not matched to a gene; V was cut back by 5 bases and J by 4 bases. For the CDR3, the DNA is TGCAGCGTTTGGACAGGGTCATCATACGAGCAGTACTTC. It translates to CSVWTGSSYEQYF.

The CDR3 is CASSLVQGRGYTF. CDR3 sequence (DNA): TGTGCCAGCAGCTTAGTGCAGGGTAGAGGCTACACCTTC. This sequence joins TRBV7-8 and TRBJ1-2, with D possibly TRBD1 on 5 matching bases. Germline CDR1 and CDR2: SGHVS and FQNEAQ. This CDR3 has 13 amino acids. Trimming shortened V by 1 base and J by 8 bases, and 11 bases separated the two germline ends. Full variable domain (rest looked up from reference TRBV7-8 and TRBJ1-2): GAGVSQSPRYKVAKRGQDVALRCDPISGHVSLFWYQQALGQGPEFLTYFQNEAQLDKSGLPSDRFFAERPEGSVSTLKIQRTQQEDSAVYLCASSLVQGRGYTFGSGTRLTVV.

V is TRBV7-9 and J is TRBJ1-1; D is undetermined. Trimming pared 0 bases from V and 1 base from J, leaving 9 bases between. This CDR3 has 15 residues. Germline CDR1 reads SEHNR; CDR2 reads FQNEAQ (reference sequence). The CDR3 loop is CASSLAHTPNTEAFF. In DNA, the CDR3 is TGTGCCAGCAGCTTAGCGCACACGCCGAACACTGAAGCTTTCTTT.